These 18 T cell receptor beta chains came from one sample sequenced in a study of T cells in Graves' hyperthyroidism and ophthalmopathy. Amplification yielded TCR beta CDR3 regions, with RNA transcripts as the source. First-round RT-PCR targeting the TCR CDR3 was performed with the HTBI primer set. TCRdb reprocessed the multiplex PCR reads via MiXCR and lists one record per CDR3 protein. This table has fewer than 550,000 distinct CDR3 sequences, roughly a quarter appearing once. The sample taken for sequencing was blood. The receptors originated from a woman between 25 and 40 years old with Graves' ophthalmopathy.

The sample holds many counts of this clonotype. V usage is TRBV6-1 and J usage is TRBJ2-2; D gene uncertain. The CDR3 extends over 14 amino acids. The germline V gene has CDR1 MNHNS and CDR2 SASEGT. The V gene lost 1 base and the J gene lost 4 bases, with 7 bases spanning the gap. The CDR3 protein is CASSEVWATGELFF. The DNA for the CDR3 is TGTGCCAGCAGTGAAGTTTGGGCCACCGGGGAGCTGTTTTTT.

This clonotype was found a few times. The chain recombines TRBV12-3 or TRBV12-4 with TRBJ2-5; D is perhaps TRBD1 or TRBD2 (7 bases each). The ends were cut back, 4 bases at V and 1 base at J, with 19 bases in the middle. This CDR3 comprises 17 residues. The CDR3 here is CASSSWGGGPGQETQYF. CDR3 in DNA: TGTGCCAGCAGTTCCTGGGGAGGGGGCCCGGGCCAAGAGACCCAGTACTTC.

V and J are TRBV30 and TRBJ1-1; D may be TRBD1 (5 bases). Germline V gene data show CDR1 as GTSNPN and CDR2 as SVGIG (reference sequence). This CDR3 contains 16 residues. Trimming removed 0 bases at V and 4 bases at J, with 18 bases between. The CDR3 sequence is CAWSVPRGVLGTEAFF. In DNA form, the CDR3 reads TGTGCCTGGAGTGTTCCGCGAGGGGTACTGGGCACTGAAGCTTTCTTT.

This clonotype was recorded only once. V and J are TRBV6-1 and TRBJ1-2; tentative D call: TRBD1 (5 bases). The CDR3 runs to 15 residues. Germline CDR1 is MNHNS and CDR2 is SASEGT. The V end lost 7 bases, the J end lost 1 base, and 16 bases lay between the germline ends. This CDR3 reads CASTLRDRSNYGYTF. The CDR3 coding sequence is TGTGCCAGCACCCTCAGAGACAGAAGTAACTATGGCTACACCTTC.

This clonotype has ten or more counts. The V gene is TRBV12-3 or TRBV12-4, the J gene TRBJ1-5; possible D gene TRBD1, 6 bases. V lost 6 bases and J lost 6, with 18 bases in between. The CDR3 runs 15 residues. CDR3 protein: CASSPTRTVSQPQHF. The CDR3 DNA reads TGTGCCAGCAGCCCTACCCGGACAGTTTCTCAGCCCCAGCATTTT.

This clonotype was picked up many times. V and J are TRBV5-1 and TRBJ2-2, with 7 bases fitting TRBD1. The CDR3 loop spans 15 amino acids. J gave up 7 bases and V 4 bases, and 10 bases lay outside the gene matches. The germline CDR1 and CDR2 sequences are SGHRS and YFSETQ. CDR3 sequence reads: CASSATGTEGGELFF. The CDR3 DNA is TGCGCCAGCAGCGCAACCGGGACAGAAGGCGGGGAGCTGTTTTTT.

The chain carries TRBV12-3 or TRBV12-4 and TRBJ2-5, with D uncertain. The V end was cut by 5 bases, the J end by 5 bases, with 15 bases between. CDR3 length: 14 residues. CDR3 sequence (DNA): TGTGCCAGCAGTCCCCCCGGGTCTAGGGAGACCCAGTACTTC. Residues: CASSPPGSRETQYF.

In this sample, this clonotype turned up many times. The genes are TRBV12-3 or TRBV12-4 and TRBJ2-2; D gene unclear. The germline V and J ends were trimmed by 2 bases and 0 bases, with 10 bases remaining between them. The CDR3 extends over 16 amino acids. CDR3 DNA: TGTGCCAGCAGTTTATGGAGCCCCGCGAACACCGGGGAGCTGTTTTTT. Protein: CASSLWSPANTGELFF.

This clonotype was recorded at least ten times. The gene calls are TRBV6-1 and TRBJ1-5; D is undetermined. V was trimmed by 2 bases and J by 1 base, leaving 9 bases between them. Germline CDR1 reads MNHNS; CDR2 reads SASEGT. This CDR3 region has 15 residues. CDR3 nucleotides: TGTGCCAGCAGTGAACCTGGAGAGAGCAATCAGCCCCAGCATTTT. The encoded protein is CASSEPGESNQPQHF.

Ten or more counts support this clonotype. The chain links TRBV20-1 to TRBJ1-3; D possibly corresponds to TRBD1 (5 bases). The CDR3 has 15 amino acids. Germline CDR1 DFQATT, CDR2 SNEGSKA (reference sequence). V lost 5 bases and J lost 1, with 15 bases in between. The CDR3 region is CSASPLRGSGNTIYF. Written as DNA, the CDR3 is TGCAGTGCTTCCCCGCTTAGGGGATCTGGAAACACCATATATTTT.

This clonotype was detected ten times or more. The CDR3, as DNA: TGTGCCAGTAGTAGCGAGACAGGGGATACTGAAGCTTTCTTT. This gives the protein CASSSETGDTEAFF. This sequence joins TRBV19 and TRBJ1-1; TRBD1 matches at 8 bases. Per the germline V gene, CDR1 is LNHDA and CDR2 is SQIVND (reference sequence). With 4 bases clipped from V and 5 bases from J, the junction kept 6 bases outside the gene matches. The CDR3 sequence is 14 residues long.

The chain couples TRBV6-5 to TRBJ2-5; D ambiguous. V lost 4 bases to trimming and J lost 0 bases, with 6 bases between them. Germline V gives CDR1 MNHEY, CDR2 SVGAGI. The CDR3 totals 13 residues. As DNA, the CDR3 is TGTGCCAGCAGTTGGATTAACCAAGAGACCCAGTACTTC. It specifies CASSWINQETQYF.

V usage is TRBV7-8 and J usage is TRBJ1-2; D is ambiguous. CDR3 size: 15 residues. Germline-derived CDR1 and CDR2 are SGHVS and FQNEAQ. Deletions cut 5 bases from V and 0 bases from J, with 13 bases between. This CDR3 is CASSPDGRANYGYTF. The CDR3 DNA reads as TGTGCCAGCAGCCCAGACGGACGAGCTAACTATGGCTACACCTTC.

This clonotype was counted at least ten times. The genes are TRBV27 and TRBJ2-7; D is unresolved. This CDR3 has 13 amino acids. CDR1 MNHEY and CDR2 SMNVEV come from the germline V gene (reference sequence). V was trimmed by 2 bases and J by 2 bases, leaving 7 bases between them. The DNA for the CDR3 is TGTGCCAGCAGTTTAGAAACCGCCTACGAGCAGTACTTC. Amino acid sequence: CASSLETAYEQYF.

This clonotype was observed many times. The rearrangement joins TRBV7-2 to TRBJ1-2; TRBD1 matches 10 bases. The germline V gene encodes CDR1 SGHTA and CDR2 FQGNSA. After removal of 5 bases from V and 5 bases from J, the junction contained 5 bases not matched to a gene. This CDR3 contains 14 residues. The CDR3 DNA is TGTGCCAGCAGCCCGTGGACAGGGGGGTATGGCTACACCTTC. As protein: CASSPWTGGYGYTF.

Many counts were recorded for this clonotype. The chain links TRBV6-5 to TRBJ1-3; tentatively, D is TRBD1 (5 bases). The CDR3 consists of 13 residues. V lost 10 bases, J lost 2 bases, and 12 bases lay in between. The germline gives CDR1 MNHEY, CDR2 SVGAGI. Written as DNA, the CDR3 is TGTGCCATTGCGCTGGGGCCTGGAAACACCATATATTTT. Protein sequence: CAIALGPGNTIYF.

At least ten counts were recorded for this clonotype. This CDR3 reads CASSLFNSNYGYTF. The CDR3 DNA sequence: TGTGCCAGCAGCTTATTTAACAGTAACTATGGCTACACCTTC. V gene TRBV7-2 combines with J gene TRBJ1-2; D gene unclear. Germline V CDR1 and CDR2: SGHTA, FQGNSA. Between the trimmed V and J ends, which lost 2 bases and 1 base, there was a span of 8 bases. The CDR3 sequence is 14 residues long.

In its sample, this clonotype was seen many times. The V and J genes are TRBV5-1 and TRBJ1-2; D gene unclear. Trimming cost V 7 bases and J 7 bases, with 20 bases left between them. The CDR3 runs 14 residues. Germline V gene lookup returns CDR1 SGHRS and CDR2 YFSETQ. For the CDR3, the DNA is TGCGCCAGCTACGACCCTAATCCACGGGGTGGCTACACCTTC. The encoded protein is CASYDPNPRGGYTF.